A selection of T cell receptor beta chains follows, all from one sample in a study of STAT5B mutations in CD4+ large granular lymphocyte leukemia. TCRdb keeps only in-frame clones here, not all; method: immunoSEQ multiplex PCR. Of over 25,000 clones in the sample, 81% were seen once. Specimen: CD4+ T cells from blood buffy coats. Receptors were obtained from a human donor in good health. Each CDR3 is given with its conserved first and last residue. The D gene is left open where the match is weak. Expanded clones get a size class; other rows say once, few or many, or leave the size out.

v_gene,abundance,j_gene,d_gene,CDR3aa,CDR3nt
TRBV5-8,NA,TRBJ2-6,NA,CASSPGGANVLTF,TGTGCCAGCAGCCCCGGTGGGGCCAACGTCCTGACTTTC
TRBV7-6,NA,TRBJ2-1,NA,CASSARSGYNEQFF,TGTGCCAGCAGCGCGAGGTCGGGGTACAATGAGCAGTTCTTC
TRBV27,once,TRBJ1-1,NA,CASSLRGGGTEAFF,TGTGCCAGCAGTCTCAGGGGTGGAGGGACTGAAGCTTTCTTT
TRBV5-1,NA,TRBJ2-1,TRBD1,CASSLEPGQGYNEQFF,TGCGCCAGCAGCTTGGAACCGGGACAGGGCTACAATGAGCAGTTCTTC
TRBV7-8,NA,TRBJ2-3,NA,CASSLPPGNTKYF,TGTGCCAGCAGCTTGCCCCCCGGGAACACCAAGTATTTT
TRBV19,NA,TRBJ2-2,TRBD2,CASRGGSGTGELFF,TGTGCCAGTAGAGGCGGGAGCGGGACCGGGGAGCTGTTTTTT
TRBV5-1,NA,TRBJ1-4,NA,CASSLYSYQDEKLFF,TGCGCCAGCAGCTTGTATAGTTATCAGGATGAAAAACTGTTTTTT
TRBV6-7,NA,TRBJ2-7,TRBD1,CASTRTSDRQVYEQYF,TGTGCCAGCACCCGTACCTCGGACAGGCAGGTCTACGAGCAGTACTTC
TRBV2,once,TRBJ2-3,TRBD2,CASSVRRGGTDTQYF,TGTGCCAGCAGTGTGCGGCGGGGGGGCACAGATACGCAGTATTTT
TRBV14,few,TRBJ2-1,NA,CASSQASRLNEQFF,TGTGCCAGCAGCCAAGCTAGTAGATTAAATGAGCAGTTCTTC
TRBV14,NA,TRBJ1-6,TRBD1,CASSQETGVTPLHF,TGTGCCAGCAGCCAAGAAACAGGGGTGACACCCCTCCACTTT
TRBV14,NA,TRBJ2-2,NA,CASSQGHTFFGELFF,TGTGCCAGCAGCCAAGGCCACACCTTCTTCGGGGAGCTGTTTTTT
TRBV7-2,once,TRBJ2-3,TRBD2,CASSPLLAGASTSTDTQYF,TGTGCCAGCAGCCCGTTACTAGCGGGGGCCTCGACTAGCACAGATACGCAGTATTTT
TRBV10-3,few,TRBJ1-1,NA,CAISETGSTEAFF,TGTGCCATCAGTGAGACAGGCAGCACTGAAGCTTTCTTT
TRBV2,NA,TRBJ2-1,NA,CASTWDSYGYNEQFF,TGTGCCAGCACTTGGGATTCGTACGGATACAATGAGCAGTTCTTC
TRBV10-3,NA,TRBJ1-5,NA,CASSYGSNQPQHF,TGTGCCAGCAGTTATGGTAGCAATCAGCCCCAGCATTTT
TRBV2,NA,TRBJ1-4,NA,CASCFGPGEKLFF,TGTGCCAGCTGCTTTGGGCCGGGTGAAAAACTGTTTTTT
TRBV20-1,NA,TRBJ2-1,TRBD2,CSARLAGSSFF,TGCAGTGCTAGACTAGCGGGCTCTTCGTTCTTC
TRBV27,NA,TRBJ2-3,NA,CASSPLAGGAHTDTQYF,TGTGCCAGCAGTCCGTTAGCCGGTGGGGCGCACACAGATACGCAGTATTTT
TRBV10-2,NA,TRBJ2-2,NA,CASKVDQNTGELFF,TGCGCCAGCAAGGTAGATCAGAACACCGGGGAGCTGTTTTTT
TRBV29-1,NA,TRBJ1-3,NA,CSVLVTYSGNTIYF,TGCAGCGTCCTAGTTACTTACTCTGGAAACACCATATATTTT
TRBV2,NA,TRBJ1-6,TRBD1,CASSPDRVNSPLHF,TGTGCCAGCAGCCCCGACAGGGTGAATTCACCCCTCCACTTT
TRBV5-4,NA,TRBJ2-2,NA,CASSFPRGPNTGELFF,TGTGCCAGCAGCTTTCCCAGGGGACCAAACACCGGGGAGCTGTTTTTT
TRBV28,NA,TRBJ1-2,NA,CASNQDGRVYGYTF,TGTGCCAGCAATCAGGACGGGAGAGTCTATGGCTACACCTTC
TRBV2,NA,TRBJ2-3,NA,CASSPDITDTQYF,TGTGCCAGCAGCCCGGACATTACAGATACGCAGTATTTT
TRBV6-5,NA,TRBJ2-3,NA,CASSYSAQVADTQYF,TGTGCCAGCAGTTACTCCGCACAGGTGGCAGATACGCAGTATTTT
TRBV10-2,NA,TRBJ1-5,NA,CASTPNYSNQPQHF,TGCGCCAGCACGCCGAACTATAGCAATCAGCCCCAGCATTTT
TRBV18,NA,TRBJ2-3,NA,CASSPGHGGDTQYF,TGTGCCAGCTCACCCGGACACGGCGGGGATACGCAGTATTTT
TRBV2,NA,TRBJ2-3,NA,CASLGRITDTQYF,TGTGCCAGCTTGGGACGGATCACAGATACGCAGTATTTT
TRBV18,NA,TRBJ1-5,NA,CASSLGTSSQPQHF,TGTGCCAGCTCACTTGGGACATCTTCTCAACCCCAGCATTTT
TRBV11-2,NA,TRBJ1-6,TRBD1,CASSSATTGNSPLHF,TGTGCCAGCAGCTCCGCGACGACAGGGAATTCACCCCTCCACTTT
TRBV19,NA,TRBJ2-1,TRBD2,CASRDPGTKNEQFF,TGTGCCAGTAGAGATCCGGGGACTAAAAATGAGCAGTTCTTC
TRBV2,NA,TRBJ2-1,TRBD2,CASSEVRTSVYEQFF,TGTGCCAGCAGTGAAGTGCGGACTAGCGTCTATGAGCAGTTCTTC
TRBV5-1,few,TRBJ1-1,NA,CASTLSGRNTEAFF,TGCGCCAGCACGCTATCCGGGCGGAACACTGAAGCTTTCTTT
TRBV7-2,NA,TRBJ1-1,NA,CASSLSRNTEAFF,TGTGCCAGCAGCTTAAGTAGGAACACTGAAGCTTTCTTT
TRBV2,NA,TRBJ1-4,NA,CASSSGLNEEKLFF,TGTGCCAGCAGCTCAGGGCTAAATGAGGAAAAACTGTTTTTT
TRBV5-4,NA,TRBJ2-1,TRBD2,CASSLFGGGVYNEQFF,TGTGCCAGCAGCTTGTTCGGCGGGGGAGTATACAATGAGCAGTTCTTC
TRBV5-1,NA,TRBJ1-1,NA,CASSLNREAFF,TGCGCCAGCAGCTTGAACCGTGAAGCTTTCTTT
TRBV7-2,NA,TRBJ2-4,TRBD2,CASSLRASGAGNIQYF,TGTGCCAGCAGCTTAAGGGCTAGCGGGGCGGGAAACATTCAGTACTTC
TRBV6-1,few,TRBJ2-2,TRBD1,CAGGQGADTGELFF,TGTGCCGGCGGACAGGGGGCGGACACCGGGGAGCTGTTTTTT
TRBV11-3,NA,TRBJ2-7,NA,CASSSDYPRGEQYF,TGTGCCAGCAGCTCGGACTACCCCCGGGGGGAGCAGTACTTC
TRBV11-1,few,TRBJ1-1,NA,CASSHRVNTEAFF,TGTGCCAGCAGCCATAGGGTGAACACTGAAGCTTTCTTT
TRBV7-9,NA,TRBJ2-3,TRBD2,CASSDPGLAVPTDTQYF,TGTGCCAGCAGCGACCCGGGACTAGCGGTCCCTACCGATACGCAGTATTTT
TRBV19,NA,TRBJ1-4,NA,CASSSTDLKKLFF,TGTGCCAGTAGTTCGACGGACCTTAAAAAACTGTTTTTT
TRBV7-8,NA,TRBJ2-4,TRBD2,CASSPGLASIQYF,TGTGCCAGCAGTCCCGGACTAGCGAGCATTCAGTACTTC
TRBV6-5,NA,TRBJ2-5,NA,CASREQVQETQYF,TGTGCCAGCAGGGAACAAGTGCAAGAGACCCAGTACTTC
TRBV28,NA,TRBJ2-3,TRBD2,CASSPVHGTSGPWRDTQYF,TGTGCCAGCAGCCCCGTGCACGGGACTAGCGGGCCTTGGAGAGATACGCAGTATTTT
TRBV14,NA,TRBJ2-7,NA,CASSPRYEQYF,TGTGCCAGCAGCCCCAGGTACGAGCAGTACTTC
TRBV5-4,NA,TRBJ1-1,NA,CASSPREGVNTEAFF,TGTGCCAGCAGCCCTCGGGAGGGGGTGAACACTGAAGCTTTCTTT
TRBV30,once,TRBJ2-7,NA,CAWSSRTTYEQYF,TGTGCCTGGAGTTCCAGGACAACCTACGAGCAGTACTTC
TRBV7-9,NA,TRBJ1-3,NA,CASPGGPGNTIYF,TGTGCCAGCCCCGGAGGACCTGGAAACACCATATATTTT
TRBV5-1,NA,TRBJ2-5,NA,CASSPVELAQETQYF,TGCGCCAGCAGCCCGGTGGAATTAGCGCAGGAGACCCAGTACTTC
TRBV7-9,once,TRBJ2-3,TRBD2,CASSLGLAGITDTQYF,TGTGCCAGCAGCTTAGGGTTAGCGGGTATCACAGATACGCAGTATTTT
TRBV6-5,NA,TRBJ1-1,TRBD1,CASTLRTGRNTEAFF,TGTGCCAGCACCCTCAGGACAGGGAGGAACACTGAAGCTTTCTTT